The entry below gives a single T cell receptor beta chain sequence along with its context. The sample belongs to a study of blood T cell repertoires in COVID-19. Some clones are missing from TCRdb's copy, which holds only in-frame ones; the method was immunoSEQ multiplex PCR. The sample carries about 260,000 clones, approximately 82% recorded once. The germline gives CDR1 SGHDT, CDR2 YYEEEE. V was pared by 5 bases and J by 8 bases, with 11 bases of the junction left unmatched. The CDR3 totals 14 residues. The chain couples TRBV5-6 to TRBJ1-2, with 8 nucleotides matching TRBD1. Sequencing used peripheral blood. The sequence came from a woman over 75 with acute or convalescent COVID-19. CDR3: CASSLGQGGRGYTF. The DNA of the CDR3 is TGTGCCAGCAGTCTAGGACAGGGTGGGAGAGGCTACACCTTC. Based on the CDR3 plus reference TRBV5-6 and TRBJ1-2, the full variable domain is DAGVTQSPTHLIKTRGQQVTLRCSPKSGHDTVSWYQQALGQGPQFIFQYYEEEERQRGNFPDRFSGHQFPNYSSELNVNALLLGDSALYLCASSLGQGGRGYTFGSGTRLTVV.